These 28 T cell receptor beta chains originate from one sample sequenced in a study of shared clonotypes between healthy human individuals. Method: immunoSEQ multiplex PCR; TCRdb's copy keeps in-frame clones and lacks some. The data contain fewer than 850,000 clones, 60% to 80% of them seen just once; the ten biggest clones take up 1.8%. Sequenced material: memory CD4+ T cells sorted from blood. Documented subset: CD45RA-negative fraction. These receptors all come from a woman aged 30 to 39 in good health.

V and J are TRBV7-6 and TRBJ2-7; D is undetermined. Deletions cut 2 bases from V and 2 bases from J, with 4 bases between. CDR3 size: 12 residues. The germline V gene has CDR1 SGHVS and CDR2 FNYEAQ. In DNA form, the CDR3 reads TGTGCCAGCAGCTTACTAGCCTACGAGCAGTACTTC. Amino acid sequence: CASSLLAYEQYF.

This chain joins TRBV4-1 and TRBJ1-2, with no clear D. CDR3 size: 18 residues. V was pared by 3 bases and J by 3 bases, with 23 bases between. Looked up from germline, CDR1 is MGHRA and CDR2 is YSYEKL. CDR3 nucleotide sequence: TGCGCCAGCAGCCATACCCCGGGCCTTCCCAACCGGGACTATGGCTACACCTTC. It codes for CASSHTPGLPNRDYGYTF.

The V call is TRBV19, the J call TRBJ1-1; 10 positions agree with TRBD1. Trimming removed 10 bases from V and 4 bases from J; junction bases left unmatched: 12. Germline CDR1 LNHDA, CDR2 SQIVND (reference sequence). The CDR3 extends over 15 amino acids. The CDR3 DNA reads TGTGCCACCACGGGGACAGGGGTTTCCGCCACTGAAGCTTTCTTT. Translated: CATTGTGVSATEAFF.

This sequence joins TRBV7-9 and TRBJ1-1; possibly TRBD1 for D (6 bases). The CDR3 spans 14 residues. Per germline, CDR1 SEHNR and CDR2 FQNEAQ (reference sequence). V was cut by 11 bases and J by 0 bases, with 16 bases left in between. The CDR3 sequence: CAGNTGWMNTEAFF. The CDR3 DNA reads TGTGCCGGAAACACAGGGTGGATGAACACTGAAGCTTTCTTT.

The CDR3 bases are TGTGCCAGCCTGGACCGTCACACCGGGGAGCTGTTTTTT. As protein: CASLDRHTGELFF. The chain carries TRBV27 and TRBJ2-2; D unclear. This CDR3 region has 13 residues. Germline lookup yields CDR1 MNHEY and CDR2 SMNVEV (reference sequence). Trimming shortened V by 8 bases and J by 3 bases, and 10 bases separated the two germline ends.

CDR3 region: CASSLDSWSGNQPQHF. DNA of the CDR3: TGTGCCAGCAGCTTAGACAGTTGGAGCGGCAATCAGCCCCAGCATTTT. The genes are TRBV7-2 and TRBJ1-5; D gene unclear. The V gene lost 1 base and the J gene lost 2 bases, with 12 bases spanning the gap. Germline CDR1 reads SGHTA; CDR2 reads FQGNSA. The CDR3 contains 16 residues.

The chain uses TRBV28 and TRBJ2-7, with 12 bases lining up with TRBD2. Germline CDR1 is MDHEN and CDR2 is SYDVKM. Trimming cost V 6 bases and J 0 bases; bases outside gene matches: 12. There are 18 residues in the CDR3. The CDR3 nucleotides read TGTGCCAGCAGCAACACCGGACTAGCGGGAAAGAGCTCCTACGAGCAGTACTTC. Amino acids: CASSNTGLAGKSSYEQYF.

The chain joins TRBV15 to TRBJ1-4; 8 bases agree with TRBD1. V was clipped by 2 bases and J by 0 bases; unmatched bases: 5. CDR3 size: 17 residues. Germline V gene lookup returns CDR1 LNHNV and CDR2 YYDKDF (reference sequence). CDR3 DNA: TGTGCCACCAGCAGAACCGGGACAGGATCAACTAATGAAAAACTGTTTTTT. Residues: CATSRTGTGSTNEKLFF.

The V gene is TRBV7-9, the J gene TRBJ2-7; possibly TRBD2 for D (6 bases). Trimming removed 5 bases from V and 4 bases from J, with 18 bases in between. Germline V gene lookup returns CDR1 SEHNR and CDR2 FQNEAQ (reference sequence). The CDR3 runs 15 residues. The CDR3 loop reads CASSTSRGRFYEQYF. In DNA form, the CDR3 reads TGTGCCAGCAGCACGAGTCGGGGGAGGTTTTACGAGCAGTACTTC.

V and J are TRBV11-2 and TRBJ1-2; D ambiguous. This CDR3 contains 12 residues. Looked up from germline, CDR1 is SGHAT and CDR2 is FQNNGV. Trimming pared 5 bases from V and 3 bases from J, leaving 7 bases between. DNA for the CDR3: TGTGCCAGCAGCAGCTTCGACTATGGCTACACCTTC. Protein sequence: CASSSFDYGYTF.

The rearrangement links TRBV7-2 to TRBJ2-4; D not certain. This CDR3 has 14 residues. The germline CDR1 and CDR2 sequences are SGHTA and FQGNSA. V lost 5 bases and J lost 1, with 9 bases in between. This chain's CDR3 is CASSPDGAKNIQYF. Here the CDR3 DNA reads TGTGCCAGCAGCCCCGACGGTGCCAAAAACATTCAGTACTTC.

Details on this clone: The sample has other DNA sequences that encode this CDR3 too. For the CDR3, the DNA is TGTGCCAGCAGCTTAGCTGGGGCGGATGAGCAGTTCTTC. This encodes CASSLAGADEQFF. The chain couples TRBV7-7 to TRBJ2-1; D might be TRBD1 (5 bases). Germline loops: CDR1 SSHAT, CDR2 FNYEAQ (reference sequence). Between the trimmed V and J ends, which lost 0 bases and 8 bases, there was a span of 8 bases. This CDR3 spans 13 amino acids.

The chain recombines TRBV6-1 with TRBJ2-7, with D unclear. Trimming took 1 base from V and 2 from J, leaving 6 bases between them. The CDR3 covers 13 residues. Germline values: CDR1 MNHNS, CDR2 SASEGT. CDR3 sequence: CASSEVTAYEQYF. The CDR3 DNA follows: TGTGCCAGCAGTGAAGTCACGGCCTACGAGCAGTACTTC.

This chain links TRBV5-4 with TRBJ1-4, with D maybe TRBD1 (5 bases). V gave up 0 bases and J gave up 8 bases, with 8 bases separating them. Germline CDR1 reads SGHNT; CDR2 reads YYREEE (reference sequence). This CDR3 has 13 residues. The CDR3 region is CASSLAGKEKLFF. The CDR3 DNA reads as TGTGCCAGCAGCTTGGCAGGGAAGGAAAAACTGTTTTTT.

This sequence joins TRBV28 and TRBJ2-7; D unresolved. Germline lookup yields CDR1 MDHEN and CDR2 SYDVKM. The V gene lost 11 bases and the J gene lost 3 bases, with 20 bases spanning the gap. The CDR3 is 14 residues long. CDR3 in amino acids: CASLGRPVIYEQYF. The CDR3 region has the DNA TGTGCCTCCCTAGGACGGCCGGTCATCTACGAGCAGTACTTC.

The chain is built from TRBV18 and TRBJ2-6; D is possibly TRBD1 (5 bases). This CDR3 is 16 amino acids long. CDR1 is KGHSH, CDR2 LQKENI, per germline. The germline V and J ends were trimmed by 3 bases and 0 bases, with 9 bases remaining between them. The CDR3 sequence is CASSPGHFSGANVLTF. The CDR3 DNA is TGTGCCAGCTCACCCGGACACTTCTCTGGGGCCAACGTCCTGACTTTC.

The J gene is TRBJ1-1, the V gene TRBV5-1; weak D call: TRBD1 (5 bases). Germline CDR1 SGHRS, CDR2 YFSETQ. Trimming cost V 4 bases and J 6 bases, with 10 bases left between them. This CDR3 is 12 amino acids long. The CDR3 loop is CASSPGHPEAFF. The DNA for the CDR3 is TGCGCCAGCAGCCCTGGACACCCTGAAGCTTTCTTT.

This sequence joins TRBV10-1 and TRBJ2-5; 7 bases agree with TRBD2. After removal of 6 bases from V and 4 bases from J, the junction contained 11 bases not matched to a gene. Looked up from germline, CDR1 is WNHNN and CDR2 is SYGVQD (reference sequence). This CDR3 comprises 15 residues. The DNA of the CDR3 is TGCGCCAGCAGCGAGATGGTCGCGGGGGTAGAGACCCAGTACTTC. Translated, it gives CASSEMVAGVETQYF.

The gene calls are TRBV5-1 and TRBJ2-7, with D possibly called TRBD1 or TRBD2 (5 bases each). V was cut by 4 bases and J by 6 bases, with 17 bases left in between. The CDR3 length is 14 residues. Germline V CDR1 and CDR2: SGHRS, YFSETQ. In DNA, the CDR3 is TGCGCCAGCAGCCCCGACCTCAGGGCGGGCGAGCAGTACTTC. Translated, it gives CASSPDLRAGEQYF.

The chain joins TRBV28 to TRBJ1-1, with D perhaps TRBD1 (5 bases). This CDR3 is 13 amino acids long. The germline V gene has CDR1 MDHEN and CDR2 SYDVKM. V was pared by 7 bases and J by 0 bases, with 9 bases between. The CDR3 nucleotides are TGTGCCAGCACCGGGACTCTGAACACTGAAGCTTTCTTT. This codes for CASTGTLNTEAFF.

This clone was seen once. The CDR3 DNA reads as TGCGCCAGCAGCCTGACGTCGGCGAACACTGAAGCTTTCTTT. Residues: CASSLTSANTEAFF. The chain is built from TRBV5-1 and TRBJ1-1; D gene uncertain. Germline V gives CDR1 SGHRS, CDR2 YFSETQ. The CDR3 has 14 residues. The ends were cut back, 4 bases at V and 1 base at J, with 11 bases in the middle. Complete variable domain (other parts from reference TRBV5-1 and TRBJ1-1): KAGVTQTPRYLIKTRGQQVTLSCSPISGHRSVSWYQQTPGQGLQFLFEYFSETQRNKGNFPGRFSGRQFSNSRSEMNVSTLELGDSALYLCASSLTSANTEAFFGQGTRLTVV.

This clone was observed a few times. At one boundary the junction diverges from the germline segment, which might be a read error. The chain has TRBV19 and TRBJ2-2, with D possibly TRBD2 on 6 matching bases. Germline-derived CDR1 and CDR2 are LNHDA and SQIVND (reference sequence). The CDR3 is 15 residues long. DNA of the CDR3: TGTGCCAGTAGTATAGATATCCCCCCGGGCGGGAAGCTGTTTTTT. This encodes CASSIDIPPGGKLFF.

The rearrangement uses TRBV6-5 and TRBJ1-5; perhaps TRBD1 as D (5 bases). Germline CDR1 MNHEY, CDR2 SVGAGI. This CDR3 spans 15 amino acids. Trimming took off 6 bases at V and 0 bases at J, with 12 bases between the two ends. The CDR3 loop reads CASRYTGDSNQPQHF. CDR3 DNA sequence: TGTGCCAGCAGGTATACAGGTGATAGCAATCAGCCCCAGCATTTT.

This clone was seen ten or more times. The rearrangement uses TRBV7-8 and TRBJ1-1, with D hard to call. Trimming removed 4 bases from V and 0 bases from J, with 21 bases in between. This CDR3 comprises 18 residues. From germline, CDR1 is SGHVS and CDR2 FQNEAQ. CDR3 in amino acids: CASSYSKAPPEMNTEAFF. CDR3 coding DNA: TGTGCCAGCAGCTACTCGAAGGCCCCGCCCGAAATGAACACTGAAGCTTTCTTT.

This sequence joins TRBV18 and TRBJ2-2; D tentatively fits TRBD1 or TRBD2 (5 bases each). The CDR3 spans 16 residues. The V gene lost 1 base and the J gene lost 4 bases, with 13 bases spanning the gap. Looked up from germline, CDR1 is KGHSH and CDR2 is LQKENI. This CDR3 is CASSPLDGDLTGELFF. The CDR3 DNA reads TGTGCCAGCTCACCACTCGATGGGGACCTCACCGGGGAGCTGTTTTTT.

This chain uses TRBV19 with TRBJ2-1; the match to TRBD2 covers 13 bases. This CDR3 region has 16 residues. The ends lost 8 bases at V and 0 bases at J; junction bases unmatched: 4. From germline, CDR1 is LNHDA and CDR2 SQIVND (reference sequence). Here the CDR3 DNA reads TGTGCCAGTGGCGGACTAGCGGGAGCCTCCTACAATGAGCAGTTCTTC. It translates to CASGGLAGASYNEQFF.

This chain uses TRBV7-3 with TRBJ2-6; 8 bases fit TRBD2. The V segment lost 5 bases and the J segment 2 bases; nucleotides outside the gene matches: 2. Germline V gene sequence: CDR1 SGHTA, CDR2 FQGTGA. The CDR3 length is 15 residues. CDR3 bases: TGTGCCAGCAGCCCGGGGGGGGCTGGGGCCAACGTCCTGACTTTC. As protein: CASSPGGAGANVLTF. Together with reference TRBV7-3 and TRBJ2-6, the CDR3 gives the full variable domain: GAGVSQTPSNKVTEKGKYVELRCDPISGHTALYWYRQSLGQGPEFLIYFQGTGAADDSGLPNDRFFAVRPEGSVSTLKIQRTERGDSAVYLCASSPGGAGANVLTFGAGSRLTVL.

This clone appeared once. V usage is TRBV19 and J usage is TRBJ1-5, with unresolved D. Looked up from germline, CDR1 is LNHDA and CDR2 is SQIVND (reference sequence). The CDR3 contains 14 residues. V shed 3 bases and J shed 10 bases, with 16 bases lying between them. The CDR3 loop is CASSMQTLTIPQHF. In DNA, the CDR3 is TGTGCCAGTAGTATGCAGACATTAACGATACCCCAGCATTTT.